This T cell receptor beta chain appears in the sequencing data of a study of shared clonotypes between healthy human individuals. This CDR3 has 15 residues. Trimming cost V 2 bases and J 0 bases; bases outside gene matches: 4. Germline V CDR1 and CDR2: MNHNY, SVGAGI (reference sequence). Unsorted PBMC replicate PCRs drew on roughly 290 ng DNA, representing about 30,000 T cell genomes. Clones were sequenced by immunoSEQ multiplex PCR, and TCRdb holds only the in-frame ones, with some missing. The sample records about 480,000 clones, 75% to 85% being singletons. Sequenced: PBMCs. The chain uses TRBV6-6 and TRBJ2-7; 7 positions agree with TRBD2. The origin of this receptor is a woman between 40 and 50 years old in good health. Some clones in this sample may be carry-over from other donors' samples. The CDR3 sequence: CASSYRAGYSYEQYF. The DNA for the CDR3 is TGTGCCAGCAGTTACCGAGCGGGATACTCCTACGAGCAGTACTTC.